This T cell receptor beta chain was sequenced for a study of T cells in localized non-small cell lung cancer. Relative to its sample, this clone is large. V was clipped by 3 bases and J by 3 bases, with 13 bases between them. CDR3 size: 15 residues. In germline, CDR1 is SGHNT, CDR2 YENEEA. Measured with immunoSEQ multiplex PCR; TCRdb has only the in-frame clones, and not every one. Of some 2,500 clones listed, 20% to 25% are singletons. The TCR sequence derives from a woman aged 40 to 75 with stage I lung adenocarcinoma. Sequenced here: normal lung tissue next to the tumor, sampled before any cancer treatment. V is TRBV11-3 and J is TRBJ2-3; the D call may be TRBD1 or TRBD2 (5 bases each). DNA for the CDR3: TGTGCCAGCAGCTTCGGGACGCCGGAAACAGATACGCAGTATTTT. Translated, it gives CASSFGTPETDTQYF.